The clone carrying this TCR beta chain appeared a few times. With 1 base removed from V and 2 bases from J, the gap between germline ends came to 12 bases. The CDR3 is 15 residues long. The germline CDR1 and CDR2 sequences are SGHTA and FQGNSA. The protocol was immunoSEQ multiplex PCR, while the TCRdb copy is restricted to in-frame clones and leaves out a portion. This sample has over 70,000 clones, with 80% found just once. This sample stems from a study of blood T cell repertoires in COVID-19. Study information: T cells, B-cell-depleted T cells, or PBMCs supplied cDNA or gDNA.

The chain has TRBV7-2 and TRBJ2-7; possibly TRBD2 for D (7 bases). The sequence was collected from a woman in her seventies with acute or convalescent COVID-19. The sequenced sample consisted of peripheral blood. The CDR3: CASSLEGGSTYEQYF. CDR3 bases: TGTGCCAGCAGCTTAGAGGGGGGGTCTACCTACGAGCAGTACTTC.